A selection of T cell receptor beta chains follows, all from one sample in a study of T cell responses to AZD1222 COVID-19 vaccine. Here immunoSEQ multiplex PCR was the method, and the copy in TCRdb shows in-frame clones only, minus some. The profile shows 100,000 to 150,000 clones, around 90% of them singletons. This sample comprised peripheral blood, obtained on day 0 of AZD1222 vaccination. These TCRs come from an adult in good health. CDR3s include the opening cysteine and the closing phenylalanine or tryptophan. D genes are given only for firm matches. Size values are once, few and many counts, or a class for expanded clones, and some rows have none.

v_call	d_call	clone_size	j_call	cdr3_aa	cdr3_nt
TRBV27	-	-	TRBJ1-2	CASSSGVNYGYTF	TGTGCCAGCAGTTCAGGGGTTAACTATGGCTACACCTTC
TRBV19	-	-	TRBJ2-1	CASSMQGVGEQFF	TGTGCCAGTAGTATGCAGGGAGTGGGGGAGCAGTTCTTC
TRBV5-1	-	-	TRBJ2-5	CASSGGTRETQYF	TGCGCCAGCAGCGGGGGGACAAGAGAGACCCAGTACTTC
TRBV9	-	-	TRBJ2-5	CASSYDPRETQYF	TGTGCCAGCAGCTACGACCCCCGTGAGACCCAGTACTTC
TRBV6-1	-	once	TRBJ1-4	CASSEASGTWQEKLFF	TGTGCCAGCAGTGAAGCCTCGGGAACCTGGCAGGAAAAACTGTTTTTT
TRBV28	-	-	TRBJ1-3	CASRGTGNTIYF	TGTGCCAGCAGAGGGACTGGAAACACCATATATTTT
TRBV5-6	TRBD2	-	TRBJ2-1	CASSGTSWEQFF	TGTGCCAGCAGCGGGACTAGCTGGGAGCAGTTCTTC
TRBV6-5	TRBD1	-	TRBJ1-4	CASEDRVREKLFF	TGTGCCAGCGAAGACAGGGTCCGGGAAAAACTGTTTTTT
TRBV5-1	-	-	TRBJ2-1	CASSFGVGIEQFF	TGCGCCAGCAGCTTTGGGGTAGGGATTGAGCAGTTCTTC
TRBV24-1	-	-	TRBJ2-5	CATSDSVRGETQYF	TGTGCCACCAGTGACTCAGTGCGCGGGGAGACCCAGTACTTC
TRBV18	-	-	TRBJ2-5	CASSPAQVETQYF	TGTGCCAGCTCACCCGCCCAAGTGGAGACCCAGTACTTC
TRBV6-5	-	-	TRBJ1-1	CASRNRENTEAFF	TGTGCCAGCCGAAACCGGGAGAACACTGAAGCTTTCTTT
TRBV25-1	-	-	TRBJ1-1	CASTKGTEAFF	TGTGCCAGCACGAAGGGCACTGAAGCTTTCTTT
TRBV5-1	-	once	TRBJ1-1	CASSFLVNTEAFF	TGCGCCAGCAGCTTTTTGGTGAACACTGAAGCTTTCTTT
TRBV6-5	-	-	TRBJ2-7	CASEETRFQQYF	TGTGCCAGCGAGGAGACCAGGTTTCAGCAGTACTTC
TRBV24-1	-	-	TRBJ1-4	CATGHEGKLFF	TGTGCCACCGGACACGAGGGAAAACTGTTTTTT
TRBV18	-	-	TRBJ1-1	CASSPGEQNTEAFF	TGTGCCAGCTCACCAGGAGAGCAGAACACTGAAGCTTTCTTT
TRBV13	-	once	TRBJ2-3	CASSLGGGQHSTDTQYF	TGTGCCAGCAGCTTAGGGGGGGGACAGCACAGCACAGATACGCAGTATTTT
TRBV6-2/TRBV6-3	-	many	TRBJ1-5	CASSLWASNQPQHF	TGTGCCAGCAGTCTTTGGGCCTCCAATCAGCCCCAGCATTTT
TRBV19	TRBD2	-	TRBJ2-2	CASSTTRTSGGPRRGGELFF	TGTGCCAGTAGTACTACGCGGACTAGCGGGGGTCCCCGGAGAGGCGGGGAGCTGTTTTTT
TRBV7-9	TRBD1	-	TRBJ1-5	CASSDRGSNQPQHF	TGTGCCAGCAGCGACAGGGGTAGCAATCAGCCCCAGCATTTT
TRBV10-3	-	-	TRBJ1-2	CAISTDGGINYGYTF	TGTGCCATCAGTACTGACGGGGGGATTAACTATGGCTACACCTTC
TRBV3-1/TRBV3-2	-	few	TRBJ1-6	CASSPGYNSPLHF	TGTGCCAGCAGCCCGGGCTATAATTCACCCCTCCACTTT
TRBV9	TRBD1	-	TRBJ1-4	CASSVGQGWEKLFF	TGTGCCAGCAGCGTAGGACAGGGGTGGGAAAAACTGTTTTTT
TRBV14	-	-	TRBJ2-2	CASSHRAGELFF	TGTGCCAGCAGCCACAGAGCGGGGGAGCTGTTTTTT
TRBV2	TRBD1	-	TRBJ1-1	CASNRGENTEAFF	TGTGCCAGCAACAGGGGGGAGAACACTGAAGCTTTCTTT
TRBV20-1	-	-	TRBJ1-1	CSARIRGEAFF	TGCAGTGCTAGAATCCGCGGTGAAGCTTTCTTT
TRBV5-5	-	once	TRBJ1-1	CASSPGPSNGVNTEAFF	TGTGCCAGCAGCCCGGGTCCTTCAAATGGGGTGAACACTGAAGCTTTCTTT
TRBV29-1	-	-	TRBJ1-6	CSFGGRSSPLHF	TGCAGCTTCGGGGGCAGGAGTTCACCCCTCCACTTT
TRBV7-9	TRBD1	-	TRBJ1-2	CASSLGTGDYGYTF	TGTGCCAGCAGCTTAGGAACAGGGGATTATGGCTACACCTTC
TRBV5-1	-	-	TRBJ2-2	CASSNGGGPTGELFF	TGCGCCAGCAGCAATGGTGGAGGGCCAACCGGGGAGCTGTTTTTT
TRBV5-1	TRBD1	-	TRBJ1-1	CASSFTTGAEAFF	TGCGCCAGCAGCTTTACGACAGGGGCAGAAGCTTTCTTT
TRBV4-3	TRBD1	-	TRBJ1-2	CASSQDRDRVGYGYTF	TGCGCCAGCAGCCAAGATCGGGACAGGGTTGGGTATGGCTACACCTTC
TRBV11-3	-	-	TRBJ2-5	CASSNHRETQYF	TGTGCCAGCAGCAACCACCGGGAGACCCAGTACTTC
TRBV5-8	TRBD2	-	TRBJ2-1	CASSLPSGAYSYNEQFF	TGTGCCAGCAGCTTGCCTAGCGGGGCTTATTCCTACAATGAGCAGTTCTTC
TRBV3-1/TRBV3-2	-	-	TRBJ2-7	CASSQGRGLSYEQYF	TGTGCCAGCAGCCAGGGGAGGGGGCTTTCCTACGAGCAGTACTTC
TRBV18	-	-	TRBJ1-2	CASSGMQGREGYTF	TGTGCCAGCTCAGGGATGCAGGGCAGAGAAGGCTACACCTTC
TRBV29-1	-	-	TRBJ1-1	CSVRHMNTEAFF	TGCAGCGTCCGGCACATGAACACTGAAGCTTTCTTT
TRBV9	TRBD1	-	TRBJ2-1	CASSLGQGHNEQFF	TGTGCCAGCAGCTTGGGACAGGGTCACAATGAGCAGTTCTTC
TRBV7-9	-	-	TRBJ2-2	CASSLAWGGLLNTGELFF	TGTGCCAGCAGCTTAGCTTGGGGCGGATTATTAAACACCGGGGAGCTGTTTTTT
TRBV7-9	-	-	TRBJ1-6	CASSLEGGNSPLHF	TGTGCCAGCAGCTTGGAGGGTGGGAATTCACCCCTCCACTTT